These 19 T cell receptor beta chains were sequenced from one sample in a study of control samples from healthy donors and cancer patients. Some clones are missing from TCRdb's copy, which holds only in-frame ones; the method was immunoSEQ multiplex PCR. Among roughly 92,000 clones listed, around 86% were seen once. Sequencing input: blood. The source of these receptors is a woman aged 45-59 years in good health.

This chain joins TRBV28 and TRBJ2-1, with 9 bases that match TRBD2. Looked up from germline, CDR1 is MDHEN and CDR2 is SYDVKM. V was clipped by 2 bases and J by 2 bases; unmatched bases: 1. The CDR3 is 15 amino acids. The CDR3 is CASSLAGGPYNEQFF. For the CDR3, the DNA is TGTGCCAGCAGTTTAGCGGGAGGGCCCTACAATGAGCAGTTCTTC.

The J gene is TRBJ1-3, the V gene TRBV5-8; D gene uncertain. Trimming left V 5 bases short and J 0 bases short, with 12 bases between. CDR1 SGHTS and CDR2 YDEGEE come from the germline V gene. There are 15 residues in the CDR3. The CDR3 protein is CASRKRAHSGNTIYF. The CDR3 DNA reads as TGTGCCAGCAGGAAAAGGGCCCACTCTGGAAACACCATATATTTT.

The V and J genes are TRBV6-4 and TRBJ1-5; 9 bases fit TRBD1. The germline V gene has CDR1 MRHNA and CDR2 SNTAGT. The CDR3 is 16 amino acids. V gave up 2 bases and J gave up 4 bases; unmatched junction bases: 6. The CDR3 DNA reads as TGTGCCAGCAGTGACCCGACAGGGGGTCTTAATCAGCCCCAGCATTTT. It encodes CASSDPTGGLNQPQHF.

The rearrangement joins TRBV7-8 to TRBJ1-3, with D unresolved. CDR1 and CDR2 from the germline V gene are SGHVS and FQNEAQ. The CDR3 has 15 amino acids. V gave up 6 bases and J gave up 0 bases, with 12 bases separating them. The CDR3 nucleotides read TGTGCCAGCAGGCCACAACAAAGCTCTGGAAACACCATATATTTT. Its translation: CASRPQQSSGNTIYF.

V usage is TRBV6-6 and J usage is TRBJ2-1, with TRBD1 matching 7 bases. J gave up 0 bases and V 5 bases, and 4 bases lay outside the gene matches. Germline V CDR1 and CDR2: MNHNY, SVGAGI (reference sequence). This CDR3 has 15 amino acids. The CDR3 sequence: CASSRDRSSYNEQFF. CDR3 nucleotides: TGTGCCAGCAGTCGGGACAGAAGCTCCTACAATGAGCAGTTCTTC.

This chain's CDR3 is CASSYDDRTINYGYTF. The DNA of the CDR3 is TGTGCCAGCAGTTACGACGACAGGACTATTAACTATGGCTACACCTTC. The V call is TRBV6-6, the J call TRBJ1-2, with D perhaps matching TRBD1 (6 bases). Per the germline V gene, CDR1 is MNHNY and CDR2 is SVGAGI (reference sequence). The V end lost 2 bases, the J end lost 1 base, and 14 bases lay between the germline ends. The CDR3 is 16 residues long.

The gene calls are TRBV4-3 and TRBJ2-3, with D tentatively TRBD1 or TRBD2 (5 bases each). The germline CDR1 and CDR2 sequences are LGHNA and YSLEER. Trimming cost V 0 bases and J 0 bases, with 13 bases left between them. This CDR3 region has 17 residues. The CDR3 loop is CASSQDSTGPSTDTQYF. CDR3 DNA sequence: TGCGCCAGCAGCCAAGACTCGACGGGACCTAGCACAGATACGCAGTATTTT.

This clone was detected once. The V and J genes are TRBV7-2 and TRBJ2-3; 8 bases agree with TRBD2. This CDR3 has 16 residues. Germline CDR1 and CDR2: SGHTA and FQGNSA. Trimming removed 1 base from V and 2 bases from J; junction bases left unmatched: 5. CDR3: CASSLVAGGSTDTQYF. CDR3 DNA sequence: TGTGCCAGCAGCTTAGTGGCGGGAGGTTCCACAGATACGCAGTATTTT.

The J gene is TRBJ2-7, the V gene TRBV5-6; 10 bases map to TRBD1. The CDR3 is made up of 19 amino acids. In germline, CDR1 is SGHDT, CDR2 YYEEEE. Trimming took 0 bases from V and 3 from J; bases not matched to a gene: 15. CDR3 coding DNA: TGTGCCAGCAGCTTGGCCAAGCTACACCGGGACAGGGGAATCTACGAGCAGTACTTC. Translated: CASSLAKLHRDRGIYEQYF.

The CDR3 DNA is TGTGCCAGCAGACCAATGGGAGCCTCTGGAAACACCATATATTTT. This encodes CASRPMGASGNTIYF. This chain joins TRBV5-6 and TRBJ1-3, with no clear D. V gave up 5 bases and J gave up 0 bases, with 12 bases separating them. The CDR3 covers 15 residues. From germline, CDR1 is SGHDT and CDR2 YYEEEE.

In DNA, the CDR3 is TGTGCCAGCAGCTGCCCCGATAGGCTCACAGATACGCAGTATTTT. Translated: CASSCPDRLTDTQYF. The chain uses TRBV11-3 and TRBJ2-3, with D hard to call. The V and J ends lost 4 bases and 2 bases respectively, with 13 bases between them. The CDR3 totals 15 residues. The germline V gene has CDR1 SGHNT and CDR2 YENEEA.

DNA for the CDR3: TGTGCCAGTAGTACGACACAGGGGGCTGATTCACCCCTCCACTTT. Protein: CASSTTQGADSPLHF. This chain joins TRBV19 and TRBJ1-6; TRBD1 matches 9 bases. V gave up 4 bases and J gave up 8 bases; unmatched junction bases: 6. Germline values: CDR1 LNHDA, CDR2 SQIVND (reference sequence). The CDR3 totals 15 residues.

This clone was picked up one time. The V gene is TRBV5-6, the J gene TRBJ1-2; the D is unclear. The length of the CDR3 is 16 residues. The germline V and J ends were trimmed by 0 bases and 6 bases, with 18 bases remaining between them. Per germline, CDR1 SGHDT and CDR2 YYEEEE. The CDR3 nucleotides are TGTGCCAGCAGCTTGGAGGGCCGCCTGGGGTATAATGGCTACACCTTC. Protein: CASSLEGRLGYNGYTF.

This chain joins TRBV7-9 and TRBJ2-5; 7 nucleotides agree with TRBD1. The CDR3 runs 14 residues. Per the germline V gene, CDR1 is SEHNR and CDR2 is FQNEAQ (reference sequence). Trimming took 6 bases from V and 1 from J; bases not matched to a gene: 5. The CDR3 sequence is CASRPTGVQETQYF. The CDR3 bases are TGTGCCAGCAGACCTACAGGGGTCCAAGAGACCCAGTACTTC.

The rearrangement uses TRBV6-4 and TRBJ2-7; no definite D call. The germline V gene encodes CDR1 MRHNA and CDR2 SNTAGT. Trimming took 4 bases from V and 2 from J, leaving 9 bases between them. This CDR3 has 13 residues. CDR3 sequence reads: CASSAGPTYEQYF. CDR3 bases: TGTGCCAGCAGTGCCGGCCCCACCTACGAGCAGTACTTC.

This chain uses TRBV5-1 with TRBJ2-3; 14 positions agree with TRBD2. Germline V gene data show CDR1 as SGHRS and CDR2 as YFSETQ. This CDR3 is built from 18 residues. Trimming cost V 2 bases and J 2 bases; bases outside gene matches: 7. In nucleotides, the CDR3 is TGCGCCAGCAGCTTAGAGGGGACTAGCGGGAGTGCCACAGATACGCAGTATTTT. Protein sequence: CASSLEGTSGSATDTQYF. Full variable domain (missing parts from reference TRBV5-1 and TRBJ2-3): KAGVTQTPRYLIKTRGQQVTLSCSPISGHRSVSWYQQTPGQGLQFLFEYFSETQRNKGNFPGRFSGRQFSNSRSEMNVSTLELGDSALYLCASSLEGTSGSATDTQYFGPGTRLTVL.

The chain uses TRBV5-8 and TRBJ2-3; 7 bases match TRBD1. V gave up 2 bases and J gave up 0 bases; unmatched junction bases: 6. The CDR3 has 16 amino acids. Per the germline V gene, CDR1 is SGHTS and CDR2 is YDEGEE. DNA for the CDR3: TGTGCCAGCAGCTTTGACAAGGGGGCGAGCACAGATACGCAGTATTTT. Protein sequence: CASSFDKGASTDTQYF.

The CDR3 DNA follows: TGTGCCAGCAGCCCGGGACTAGCGGGGGGTCACGAGACCCAGTACTTC. It specifies CASSPGLAGGHETQYF. This chain joins TRBV7-9 and TRBJ2-5, with 15 bases that match TRBD2. The CDR3 loop spans 16 amino acids. Germline loops: CDR1 SEHNR, CDR2 FQNEAQ (reference sequence). V was pared by 5 bases and J by 5 bases, with 6 bases of the junction left unmatched.

The chain combines TRBV12-2 with TRBJ2-5; the D segment call TRBD1 is taken from the table without a DNA check. TRBV12-2 is marked as a pseudogene. The CDR3 is 19 residues long. CDR3 region: CASRSALGWTDKNQETQYF. Here the CDR3 DNA reads TGTGCAAGTCGCTCAGCCCTAGGGTGGACAGACAAAAACCAAGAGACCCAGTACTTC.